Following are 23 T cell receptor beta chains from one sample sequenced in a study of identical twins. Via MiXCR, TCRdb re-called the 5' RACE reads, giving one row per CDR3 protein. The sample has nearly 650,000 distinct CDR3 sequences, roughly 7.2% seen once; the top ten hold 1.6%. These same data were also listed under a study on yellow fever vaccine responses in identical twins.

Sequenced input: PBMCs. These receptors were collected from a woman in her late teens or twenties in good health.

The rearrangement links TRBV6-5 to TRBJ1-4; D unclear. CDR3 size: 14 residues. V was cut by 4 bases and J by 6 bases, with 12 bases left in between. In germline, CDR1 is MNHEY, CDR2 SVGAGI. CDR3 protein: CASSFGVMDEKLFF. CDR3 nucleotide sequence: TGTGCCAGCAGTTTTGGGGTTATGGATGAAAAACTGTTTTTT.

In DNA form, the CDR3 reads TGTGCCATCAATGGACTAGCGGGAGGAGAGACCCAGTACTTC. This codes for CAINGLAGGETQYF. This chain links TRBV10-3 with TRBJ2-5; 14 bases line up with TRBD2. The CDR3 is 14 residues long. J gave up 4 bases and V 7 bases, and 2 bases lay outside the gene matches. Per the germline V gene, CDR1 is ENHRY and CDR2 is SYGVKD.

Ten or more counts support this clonotype. The CDR3 is CASKDRPNQPQHF. The CDR3, as DNA: TGTGCCAGCAAGGACAGGCCCAATCAGCCCCAGCATTTT. V and J are TRBV2 and TRBJ1-5; 7 bases are a match to TRBD1. V lost 7 bases and J lost 3; bases outside the gene matches: 3. The CDR3 sequence is 13 residues long. The germline V gene has CDR1 SNHLY and CDR2 FYNNEI.

This clonotype came up many times. The chain is built from TRBV5-1 and TRBJ2-1; 7 bases are a match to TRBD1. This CDR3 has 13 amino acids. Germline CDR1 SGHRS, CDR2 YFSETQ. J was trimmed by 9 bases and V by 4 bases; bases with no gene match: 7. The DNA for the CDR3 is TGCGCCAGCAGCCTTACAGGGGAGCGTGAGCAGTTCTTC. Protein product: CASSLTGEREQFF.

The CDR3 loop reads CASSSLGSGTEAFF. The CDR3 DNA sequence: TGTGCCAGCAGCTCGCTGGGGTCGGGCACTGAAGCTTTCTTT. The V and J genes are TRBV7-9 and TRBJ1-1; no clear D. Germline-derived CDR1 and CDR2 are SEHNR and FQNEAQ (reference sequence). There are 14 residues in the CDR3. Trimming removed 4 bases at V and 4 bases at J, with 13 bases between. The full variable domain, rest sourced from reference TRBV7-9 and TRBJ1-1, is DTGVSQNPRHKITKRGQNVTFRCDPISEHNRLYWYRQTLGQGPEFLTYFQNEAQLEKSRLLSDRFSAERPKGSFSTLEIQRTEQGDSAMYLCASSSLGSGTEAFFGQGTRLTVV.

The CDR3 bases are TGTGCCAGCAGTGAATCTAGCGTAGCCAAAAACATTCAGTACTTC. Its protein product is CASSESSVAKNIQYF. This chain links TRBV2 with TRBJ2-4, with D maybe TRBD2 (6 bases). V was clipped by 2 bases and J by 0 bases, with 8 bases between them. The CDR3 is made up of 15 amino acids. Germline CDR1 is SNHLY and CDR2 is FYNNEI.

This chain links TRBV5-1 with TRBJ2-1; 10 bases align to TRBD1. J lost 6 bases, V lost 3 bases, and 9 bases had no gene match. The CDR3 has 16 residues. The germline V gene encodes CDR1 SGHRS and CDR2 YFSETQ. CDR3 amino acids: CASSWTTGGAGNEQFF. The DNA for the CDR3 is TGCGCCAGCAGCTGGACGACAGGGGGCGCGGGCAATGAGCAGTTCTTC.

Only a few counts were recorded for this clonotype. The rearrangement links TRBV7-6 to TRBJ1-2; D is perhaps TRBD1 (5 bases). The CDR3 loop spans 16 amino acids. Trimming took off 3 bases at V and 8 bases at J, with 22 bases between the two ends. Looked up from germline, CDR1 is SGHVS and CDR2 is FNYEAQ. The CDR3 loop reads CASSFLKDINKGGYTF. CDR3 nucleotides: TGTGCCAGCAGCTTCCTCAAGGACATAAACAAGGGAGGCTACACCTTC.

This clonotype was counted at least ten times. The rearrangement uses TRBV7-2 and TRBJ2-3; D not resolved. The V gene's germline CDR1 is SGHTA and CDR2 FQGNSA. This CDR3 comprises 12 residues. V lost 4 bases and J lost 14, with 16 bases in between. CDR3 sequence: CASSSDPPSRYF. The CDR3 DNA reads TGTGCCAGCAGCTCCGACCCCCCCTCTAGGTATTTT.

V gene TRBV5-1 combines with J gene TRBJ2-2; 9 positions agree with TRBD1. After removal of 4 bases from V and 5 bases from J, the junction contained 9 bases not matched to a gene. This CDR3 spans 16 amino acids. Germline V gene lookup returns CDR1 SGHRS and CDR2 YFSETQ. CDR3 in DNA: TGCGCCAGCAGCCCTGGACAGGGGTTGGATACCGGGGAGCTGTTTTTT. This gives the protein CASSPGQGLDTGELFF.

This clonotype was seen only a few times. This chain links TRBV7-6 with TRBJ2-1, with 15 bases lining up with TRBD2. J lost 6 bases, V lost 4 bases, and 7 bases had no gene match. The CDR3 loop spans 17 amino acids. Germline CDR1 SGHVS, CDR2 FNYEAQ. CDR3 DNA: TGTGCCAGCAGCTCCCGGACTAGCGGGGGGGCGAGCAATGAGCAGTTCTTC. It encodes CASSSRTSGGASNEQFF.

The chain joins TRBV28 to TRBJ2-2, with TRBD1 matching 11 bases. The germline gives CDR1 MDHEN, CDR2 SYDVKM. V was pared by 5 bases and J by 3 bases, with 5 bases of the junction left unmatched. This CDR3 spans 16 amino acids. The CDR3 DNA reads TGTGCCAGCAGTAGCGGGACAGGGGGTTACACCGGGGAGCTGTTTTTT. It specifies CASSSGTGGYTGELFF.

This clonotype occurred a few times. V is TRBV20-1 and J is TRBJ2-5; 8 bases agree with TRBD2. This CDR3 contains 13 residues. Germline-derived CDR1 and CDR2 are DFQATT and SNEGSKA (reference sequence). Trimming removed 6 bases from V and 5 bases from J; junction bases left unmatched: 8. CDR3 amino acids: CSATGLVGETQYF. The DNA for the CDR3 is TGCAGTGCCACGGGACTAGTTGGCGAGACCCAGTACTTC.

The chain combines TRBV6-1 with TRBJ1-6; a possible D gene is TRBD1 (5 bases). V was clipped by 6 bases and J by 6 bases, with 18 bases between them. Germline V gene sequence: CDR1 MNHNS, CDR2 SASEGT. CDR3 length equals 16 residues. CDR3 sequence reads: CASSPKGLGGNSPLHF. The CDR3, as DNA: TGTGCCAGCAGCCCTAAGGGGTTGGGGGGTAATTCACCCCTCCACTTT.

A few counts support this clonotype. J is TRBJ2-7 and V is TRBV7-9; weak D call: TRBD1 (5 bases). CDR3 size: 14 residues. Germline CDR1 is SEHNR and CDR2 is FQNEAQ (reference sequence). V was cut by 5 bases and J by 0 bases, with 11 bases left in between. The CDR3 DNA sequence: TGTGCCAGCAGCCAGGACATGAGCTCCTACGAGCAGTACGTC. Translating it yields CASSQDMSSYEQYV.

Of note for this clonotype: A much larger clone differs from this one at a single base, so this may be a read error. The gene calls are TRBV5-1 and TRBJ2-2; no definite D call. This CDR3 spans 11 amino acids. The germline gives CDR1 SGHRS, CDR2 YFSETQ. V shed 0 bases and J shed 9 bases, with 3 bases lying between them. DNA for the CDR3: TGCGCCAGCAGCTTGGCCCGGGAGCTGTTTTTT. Amino acids: CASSLARELFF. Full variable domain (remainder filled in from reference TRBV5-1 and TRBJ2-2): KAGVTQTPRYLIKTRGQQVTLSCSPISGHRSVSWYQQTPGQGLQFLFEYFSETQRNKGNFPGRFSGRQFSNSRSEMNVSTLELGDSALYLCASSLARELFFGEGSRLTVL.

This clonotype was counted a few times. CDR3 DNA sequence: TGCGCCAGCAGCCGGGTACTTACAGGGGACAATGAGCAGTTCTTC. It encodes CASSRVLTGDNEQFF. This rearrangement joins TRBV5-1 to TRBJ2-1, with TRBD1 matching over 7 bases. The V gene's germline CDR1 is SGHRS and CDR2 YFSETQ. Trimming cost V 4 bases and J 5 bases; bases outside gene matches: 9. There are 15 residues in the CDR3.

The chain links TRBV5-1 to TRBJ2-7; 7 positions agree with TRBD1. J lost 2 bases, V lost 4 bases, and 9 bases had no gene match. Germline loops: CDR1 SGHRS, CDR2 YFSETQ. This CDR3 comprises 15 residues. CDR3 in DNA: TGCGCCAGCAGCCCTAGGACAGGCCCTACCTACGAGCAGTACTTC. Translated, it gives CASSPRTGPTYEQYF.

The table lists this clonotype with many counts. The rearrangement links TRBV15 to TRBJ1-5, with 8 bases fitting TRBD1. Looked up from germline, CDR1 is LNHNV and CDR2 is YYDKDF (reference sequence). CDR3 length: 16 amino acids. V lost 4 bases and J lost 7; bases outside the gene matches: 12. DNA for the CDR3: TGTGCCACCAGCACAATCCCCGGACAGGGTCTCCAGCCCCAGCATTTT. It specifies CATSTIPGQGLQPQHF. Together with reference TRBV15 and TRBJ1-5, the CDR3 gives the full variable domain: DAMVIQNPRYQVTQFGKPVTLSCSQTLNHNVMYWYQQKSSQAPKLLFHYYDKDFNNEADTPDNFQSRRPNTSFCFLDIRSPGLGDTAMYLCATSTIPGQGLQPQHFGDGTRLSIL.

This clonotype was found many times. In DNA, the CDR3 is TGTGCCAGCAGTCGGGGCGGCTACGAGCAGTACGTC. Residues: CASSRGGYEQYV. The chain carries TRBV3-1 and TRBJ2-7, with D perhaps matching TRBD1 or TRBD2 (5 bases each). Per germline, CDR1 LGHDT and CDR2 YNNKEL (reference sequence). The CDR3 is made up of 12 amino acids. Trimming pared 6 bases from V and 3 bases from J, leaving 9 bases between.

This clonotype was counted at least ten times. The V call is TRBV29-1, the J call TRBJ2-7, with a tentative D call TRBD1 (6 bases). The CDR3 is made up of 13 amino acids. Trimming removed 4 bases at V and 3 bases at J, with 13 bases between. Germline CDR1 is SQVTM and CDR2 is ANQGSEA. The CDR3 DNA reads as TGCAGCGTTGCTACGGGACACCACTACGAGCAGTACTTC. It is translated as CSVATGHHYEQYF.

In its sample, this clonotype was seen a few times. This rearrangement joins TRBV29-1 to TRBJ2-3, with D perhaps TRBD2 (6 bases). Germline CDR1 is SQVTM and CDR2 is ANQGSEA. V dropped 3 bases and J dropped 9 bases, with 19 bases sitting between them. The CDR3 is 14 amino acids. CDR3 region: CSVEGFAGRGTQYF. CDR3 coding DNA: TGCAGCGTTGAGGGATTTGCGGGGCGCGGGACGCAGTATTTT.

This clonotype has ten or more counts. The CDR3 DNA is TGTGCCAGCAGTGAATCTGATCGGGGGAACGGAAACACCATATATTTT. Its protein product is CASSESDRGNGNTIYF. V and J are TRBV25-1 and TRBJ1-3, with a tentative D call TRBD1 (5 bases). The CDR3 is 16 residues long. V gave up 1 base and J gave up 4 bases, with 14 bases separating them. The V gene's germline CDR1 is MGHDK and CDR2 SYGVNS.